This T cell receptor gamma chain originates from a study of human gamma delta and Vdelta1 T cells. Broader study findings: Polyclonal Delta One T cells reportedly showed broad cytotoxic targeting of acute myeloid leukemia.

V was clipped by 2 bases and J by 3 bases; unmatched bases: 3. CDR1 and CDR2 from the germline V gene are VTNTFY and YDVSTARD (reference sequence). The CDR3 contains 14 residues. This clone appeared a few times. No antigen is known for it. TCRdb called clones from the PCR reads again using CATT. The table shows about 4,000 gamma-chain clones, with roughly a sixth occurring only once. The V and J genes are TRGV3 and TRGJP2. Sequencing was done on a sample of Vdelta1 gamma-delta T cells from blood grown in culture (DOT cells). The sequence was obtained from a human donor in good health. The CDR3 sequence: CATWDKRSDWIKTF. The CDR3 DNA reads TGTGCCACCTGGGACAAGCGTAGTGATTGGATCAAGACGTTT.